This T cell receptor beta chain was recorded in a study of monozygotic twins with cystic fibrosis. The CDR3 consists of 14 residues. V lost 0 bases to trimming and J lost 6 bases, with 10 bases between them. The germline CDR1 and CDR2 sequences are SEHNR and FQNEAQ (reference sequence). Measured with immunoSEQ multiplex PCR; TCRdb has only the in-frame clones, and not every one. The table lists 25,000 to 30,000 clones, 90% of them singletons, with approximately 0.5% in the top ten. This TCR came from a girl aged 2-9 years with cystic fibrosis. The chain combines TRBV7-9 with TRBJ2-3; TRBD1 or TRBD2 may be the D gene (6 bases each). Sequenced input: blood. CDR3 DNA: TGTGCCAGCAGCTTAGCGGGGGGCCGGGATACGCAGTATTTT. Its translation is CASSLAGGRDTQYF.